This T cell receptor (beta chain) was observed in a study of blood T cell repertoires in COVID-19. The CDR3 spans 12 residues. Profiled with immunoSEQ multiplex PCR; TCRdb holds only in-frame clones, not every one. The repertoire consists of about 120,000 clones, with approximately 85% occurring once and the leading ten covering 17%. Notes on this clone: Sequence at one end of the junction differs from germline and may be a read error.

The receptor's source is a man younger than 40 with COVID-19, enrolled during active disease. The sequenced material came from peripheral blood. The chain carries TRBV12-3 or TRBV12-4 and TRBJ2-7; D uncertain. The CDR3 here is CASSGDSHEQYF. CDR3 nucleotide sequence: TGTGCCAGCAGTGGAGACTCCCACGAGCAGTACTTC.